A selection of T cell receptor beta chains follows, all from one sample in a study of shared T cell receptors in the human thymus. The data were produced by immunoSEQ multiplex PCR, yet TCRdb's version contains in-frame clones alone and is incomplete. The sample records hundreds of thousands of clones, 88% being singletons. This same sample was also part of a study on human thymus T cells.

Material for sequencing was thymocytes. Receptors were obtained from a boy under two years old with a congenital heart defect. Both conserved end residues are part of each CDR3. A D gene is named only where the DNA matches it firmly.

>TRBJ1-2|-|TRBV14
CASSPKAENYGYTF
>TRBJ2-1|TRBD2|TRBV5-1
CASSTGLAGVSENNEQFF
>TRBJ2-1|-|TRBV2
CASSVSRRQDSYNEQFF
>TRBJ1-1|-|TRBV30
CAWIPRGDTEAFF
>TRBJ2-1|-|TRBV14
CASSRERGGRERYNEQFF
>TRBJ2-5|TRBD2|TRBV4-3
CASSQDAGGRETQYF
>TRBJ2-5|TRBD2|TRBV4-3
CASSRKQAAGFQETQYF
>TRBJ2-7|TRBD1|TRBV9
CASSVDRGEPSYEQYF
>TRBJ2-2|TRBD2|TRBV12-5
CASDSGTSGRTGELFF
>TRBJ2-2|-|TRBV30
CAWSPTGELFF
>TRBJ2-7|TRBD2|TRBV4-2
CASRQAGGSARDTSYEQYF
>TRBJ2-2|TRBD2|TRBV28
CASTRWGRVGTGELFF
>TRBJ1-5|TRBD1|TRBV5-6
CASSSPGAPGGASNQPQHF
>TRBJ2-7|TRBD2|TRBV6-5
CASSYAGTTPSYEQYF
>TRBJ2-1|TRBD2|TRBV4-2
CASSQGAGGWDNEQFF
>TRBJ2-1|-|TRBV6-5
CASSCGPHNEQFF
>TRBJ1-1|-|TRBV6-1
CASRSRGKDTEAFF
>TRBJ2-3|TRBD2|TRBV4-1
CASSRGLAGEVDTQYF
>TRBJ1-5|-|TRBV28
CASSTECVRAGSNQPQHF
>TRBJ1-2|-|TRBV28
CASSFNEYGYTF
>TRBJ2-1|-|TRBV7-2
CASSLYRLVDNEQFF
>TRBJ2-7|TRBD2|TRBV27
CASRFTPSGNNEQYF
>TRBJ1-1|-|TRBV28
CASSPSASSRAEAFF